This TCR beta chain was captured in a study of human T cells and chemical hapten exposure. The germline V gene has CDR1 SQVTM and CDR2 ANQGSEA. The CDR3 runs 12 residues. V lost 8 bases to trimming and J lost 8 bases, with 16 bases between them. During construction of the library, unique molecular identifiers were attached to individual cDNA molecules for quantitative, reproducible TCR counting. TCRdb analysed the RACE reads with MiXCR anew, one entry per CDR3 protein. Among under 110,000 distinct CDR3 sequences, less than 15% were seen once, and the ten largest hold over 1.5%. Documented time point: pre-sensitization, week 0. Treatment given: therapeutic diphenylcyclopropenone sensitization with weekly scalp DPC.

Material: whole blood, obtained in connection with sensitization to the hapten diphenylcyclopropenone (DPC). The V gene is TRBV29-1, the J gene TRBJ2-1; TRBD2 might be the D (6 bases). The sequence derives from a woman aged 50 to 60 with alopecia areata. Some clones in this sample may be carry-over from other donors' samples. Here the CDR3 reads CSSQAGGHEQFF. The CDR3 DNA reads as TGCAGCTCGCAGGCAGGAGGGCATGAGCAGTTCTTC.